This TCR beta chain comes out of a study of STAT5B mutations in CD4+ large granular lymphocyte leukemia. Study at large: Among healthy donors, a particular HLA allele went with more CDR3 'QG' motifs. Whole-study results and caveats: No patients shared main leukemic clonotypes, though 20% to 25% appeared at low frequency elsewhere. Top patient clones used TRBV06 genes more often: 8/27 versus 2/35 in controls.

For this clone: The antigen is undetermined.

Assay: immunoSEQ multiplex PCR; the TCRdb copy retains only in-frame clones and omits some. The sample yields nearly 35,000 clones, more than 65% seen once. The germline CDR1 and CDR2 sequences are SGHDT and YYEEEE. V gave up 1 base and J gave up 3 bases, with 5 bases separating them. The CDR3 covers 12 residues. The chain recombines TRBV5-6 with TRBJ2-7, with D uncertain. This receptor was identified in a human donor in good health. Sequencing input: CD4+ T cells from blood buffy coats. CDR3 in amino acids: CASSLRRYEQYF. DNA of the CDR3: TGTGCCAGCAGCTTGAGACGCTACGAGCAGTACTTC.